Sequencing of this TCR beta chain was carried out in a study of blood T cell repertoires in COVID-19. On the study more broadly: Whether acute or convalescent, the COVID-19 samples came from the United States, Italy and Spain. Nucleic acid was either cDNA or gDNA, and it came from T cells, B-cell-depleted T cells, or PBMCs.

V lost 7 bases, J lost 0 bases, and 1 base stayed unmatched. Germline V CDR1 and CDR2: MRHNA, SNTAGT. The length of the CDR3 is 14 residues. Authors' analysis steps: Reference gene primer amplification yielded estimated nucleated cell counts. Data came from immunoSEQ multiplex PCR; TCRdb stores just in-frame clones and leaves some out. The V and J calls and the clone size are those of that table, but D and trimming were determined from the DNA. The sample includes under 250,000 clones, around 85% seen only once; the top ten take approximately 0.66%. Source material: peripheral blood. The V and J genes are TRBV6-4 and TRBJ2-2; TRBD1 matches at 8 bases. The sequence was collected from a man in his forties with acute or convalescent COVID-19. The DNA of the CDR3 is TGTGCCAGCACGGACAGGGCGAACACCGGGGAGCTGTTTTTT. Protein: CASTDRANTGELFF.